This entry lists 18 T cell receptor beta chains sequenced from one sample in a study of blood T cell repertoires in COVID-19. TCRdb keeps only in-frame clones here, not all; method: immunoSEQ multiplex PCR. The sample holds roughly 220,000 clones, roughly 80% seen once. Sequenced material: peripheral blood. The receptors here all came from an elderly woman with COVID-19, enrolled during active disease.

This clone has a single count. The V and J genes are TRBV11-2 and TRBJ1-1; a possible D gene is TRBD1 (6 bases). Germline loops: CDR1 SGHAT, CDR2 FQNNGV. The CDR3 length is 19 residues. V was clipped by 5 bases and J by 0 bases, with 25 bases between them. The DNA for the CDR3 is TGTGCCAGCAGCCGCAGACCACAGGGCCCCTCCACCCTGAACACTGAAGCTTTCTTT. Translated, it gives CASSRRPQGPSTLNTEAFF.

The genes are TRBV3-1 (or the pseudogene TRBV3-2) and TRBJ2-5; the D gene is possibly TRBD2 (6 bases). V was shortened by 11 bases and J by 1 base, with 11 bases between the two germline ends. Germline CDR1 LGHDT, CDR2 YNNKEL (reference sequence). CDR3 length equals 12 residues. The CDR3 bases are TGTGCCTCCGCGGGGCTCCAAGAGACCCAGTACTTC. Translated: CASAGLQETQYF.

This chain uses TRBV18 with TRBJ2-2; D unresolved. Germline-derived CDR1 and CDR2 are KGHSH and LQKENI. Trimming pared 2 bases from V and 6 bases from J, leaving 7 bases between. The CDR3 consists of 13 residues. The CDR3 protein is CASSPGLSGELFF. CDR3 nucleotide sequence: TGTGCCAGCTCACCAGGGCTCTCCGGGGAGCTGTTTTTT.

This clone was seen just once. The CDR3: CASSVSSGNTIYF. CDR3 coding DNA: TGTGCCAGCAGCGTATCATCTGGAAACACCATATATTTT. The rearrangement joins TRBV9 to TRBJ1-3, with D hard to call. Germline loops: CDR1 SGDLS, CDR2 YYNGEE. The V end lost 1 base, the J end lost 1 base, and 3 bases lay between the germline ends. CDR3 size: 13 residues.

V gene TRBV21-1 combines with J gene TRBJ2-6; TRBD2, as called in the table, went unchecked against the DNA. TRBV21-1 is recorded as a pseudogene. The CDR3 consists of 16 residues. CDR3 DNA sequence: TGTGCCAGCAGCAAAAGCGTGAAAGGCTGGGCCAACGTCCTGACTTTC. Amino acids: CASSKSVKGWANVLTF.

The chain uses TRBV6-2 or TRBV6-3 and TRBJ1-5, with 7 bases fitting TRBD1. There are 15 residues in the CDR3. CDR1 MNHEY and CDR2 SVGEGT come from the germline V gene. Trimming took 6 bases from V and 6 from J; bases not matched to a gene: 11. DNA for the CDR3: TGTGCCAGCAGCCTGATCGGGACAGTGGGTCAGCCCCAGCATTTT. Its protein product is CASSLIGTVGQPQHF.

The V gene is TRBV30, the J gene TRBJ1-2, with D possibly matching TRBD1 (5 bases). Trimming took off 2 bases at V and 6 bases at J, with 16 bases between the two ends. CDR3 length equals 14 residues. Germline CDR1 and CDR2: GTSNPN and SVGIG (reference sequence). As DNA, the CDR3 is TGTGCCTGGAGTCGCCTCTGGGGGGGAAATGGCTACACCTTC. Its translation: CAWSRLWGGNGYTF.

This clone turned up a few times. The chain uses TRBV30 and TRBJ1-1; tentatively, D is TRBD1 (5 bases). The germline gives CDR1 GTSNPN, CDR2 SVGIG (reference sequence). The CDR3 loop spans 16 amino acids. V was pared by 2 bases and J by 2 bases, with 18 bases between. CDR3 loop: CAWSLSLPRVNTEAFF. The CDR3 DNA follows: TGTGCCTGGAGTTTATCGCTACCCAGGGTTAACACTGAAGCTTTCTTT.

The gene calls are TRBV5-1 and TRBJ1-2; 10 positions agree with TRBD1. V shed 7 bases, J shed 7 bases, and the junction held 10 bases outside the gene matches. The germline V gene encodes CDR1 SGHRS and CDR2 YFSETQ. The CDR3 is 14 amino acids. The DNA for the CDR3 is TGCGCCAGCGGAGACAGGGGGCAATCCGGTGGCTACACCTTC. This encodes CASGDRGQSGGYTF.

CDR3 amino acids: CASSLLAGFTDTQYF. The CDR3 nucleotides read TGTGCCAGCAGTCTATTAGCGGGCTTCACAGATACGCAGTATTTT. The chain links TRBV14 to TRBJ2-3, with 7 bases that match TRBD2. The CDR3 extends over 15 amino acids. After removal of 6 bases from V and 2 bases from J, the junction contained 8 bases not matched to a gene. Germline V gene data show CDR1 as SGHDN and CDR2 as FVKESK. Variable domain in full (rest from reference TRBV14 and TRBJ2-3): EAGVTQFPSHSVIEKGQTVTLRCDPISGHDNLYWYRRVMGKEIKFLLHFVKESKQDESGMPNNRFLAERTGGTYSTLKVQPAELEDSGVYFCASSLLAGFTDTQYFGPGTRLTVL.

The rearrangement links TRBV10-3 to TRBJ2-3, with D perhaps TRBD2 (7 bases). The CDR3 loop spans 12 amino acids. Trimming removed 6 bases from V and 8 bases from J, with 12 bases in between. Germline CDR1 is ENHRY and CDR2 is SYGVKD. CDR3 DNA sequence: TGTGCCATCAGAGGCGGGGGCGGTACGCAGTATTTT. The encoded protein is CAIRGGGGTQYF.

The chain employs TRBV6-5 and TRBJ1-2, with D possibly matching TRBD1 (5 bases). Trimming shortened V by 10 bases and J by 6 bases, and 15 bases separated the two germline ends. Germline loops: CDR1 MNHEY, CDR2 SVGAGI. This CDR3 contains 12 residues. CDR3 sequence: CATGGLRHGYTF. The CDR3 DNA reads TGTGCCACCGGGGGTCTTCGTCATGGCTACACCTTC.

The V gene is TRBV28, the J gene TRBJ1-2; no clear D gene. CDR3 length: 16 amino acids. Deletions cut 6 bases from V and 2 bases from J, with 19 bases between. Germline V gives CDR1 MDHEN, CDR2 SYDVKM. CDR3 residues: CASRDFSADSNYGYTF. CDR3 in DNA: TGTGCCAGCAGGGACTTCTCGGCCGATTCAAACTATGGCTACACCTTC.

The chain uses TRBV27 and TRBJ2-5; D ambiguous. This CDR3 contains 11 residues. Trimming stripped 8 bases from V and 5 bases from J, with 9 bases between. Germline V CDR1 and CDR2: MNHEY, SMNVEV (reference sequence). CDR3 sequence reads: CASRLGETQYF. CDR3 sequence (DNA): TGTGCCAGCCGACTCGGGGAGACCCAGTACTTC.

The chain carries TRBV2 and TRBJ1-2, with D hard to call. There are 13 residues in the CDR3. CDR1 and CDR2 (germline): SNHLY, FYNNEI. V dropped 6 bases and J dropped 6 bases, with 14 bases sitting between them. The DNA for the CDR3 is TGTGCCAGCAGAGCTCGGTCGAGCAATGGCTACACCTTC. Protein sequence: CASRARSSNGYTF.

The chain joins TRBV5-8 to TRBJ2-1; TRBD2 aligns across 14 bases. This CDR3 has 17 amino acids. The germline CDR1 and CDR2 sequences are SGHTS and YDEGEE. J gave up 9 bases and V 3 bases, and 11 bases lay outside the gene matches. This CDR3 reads CASSSLGLAGGLGEQFF. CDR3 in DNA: TGTGCCAGCAGCTCCTTAGGACTAGCGGGAGGCCTTGGTGAGCAGTTCTTC.

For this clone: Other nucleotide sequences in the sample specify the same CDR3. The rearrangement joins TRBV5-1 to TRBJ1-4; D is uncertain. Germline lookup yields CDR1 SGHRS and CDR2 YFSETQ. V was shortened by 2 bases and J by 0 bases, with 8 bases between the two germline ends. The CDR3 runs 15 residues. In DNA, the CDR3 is TGCGCCAGCAGCTTAGAGGGAGCAACTAATGAAAAACTGTTTTTT. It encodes CASSLEGATNEKLFF.

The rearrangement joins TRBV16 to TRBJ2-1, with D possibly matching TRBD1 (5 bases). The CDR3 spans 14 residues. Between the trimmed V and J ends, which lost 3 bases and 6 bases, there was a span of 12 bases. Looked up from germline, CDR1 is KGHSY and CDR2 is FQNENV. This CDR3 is CASSQGQWSNEQFF. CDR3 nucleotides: TGTGCCAGCAGCCAGGGGCAGTGGAGCAATGAGCAGTTCTTC.